Each of the 18 T cell receptor beta chains below was sequenced from the same sample in a study of blood T cell repertoires in COVID-19 (dated by TCRdb to 2018 to 2020). The method behind the library was the immunoSEQ multiplex PCR assay. TCRdb re-hosts the immuneACCESS table, in-frame sequences only. Its copies lack some clones; in the studies checked, an unresolved V gene accounts for under half of them, and the cause for the rest is not known. This sample comprises 200,000 to 250,000 clones, roughly nine tenths of them detected only once. Over 2% of the sample is in the top ten clones. Sequences were obtained from peripheral blood. All receptors derive from a woman between 50 and 59 years old with acute or convalescent COVID-19.

The gene calls are TRBV18 and TRBJ2-2; 8 nucleotides line up with TRBD1. Looked up from germline, CDR1 is KGHSH and CDR2 is LQKENI. The CDR3 has 16 amino acids. V lost 6 bases to trimming and J lost 3 bases; unmatched junction nucleotides: 9. The CDR3 DNA follows: TGTGCCAGCTCGCTTAGACAGGGGTTCGACACCGGGGAGCTGTTTTTT. Translated, it gives CASSLRQGFDTGELFF.

V is TRBV20-1 and J is TRBJ1-1, with D uncertain. V shed 7 bases and J shed 7 bases, with 13 bases lying between them. CDR1 is DFQATT and CDR2 is SNEGSKA in the germline V gene (reference sequence). This CDR3 contains 11 residues. In DNA, the CDR3 is TGCAGTGTAGACGGAGGTGGTGAAGCTTTCTTT. Translated: CSVDGGGEAFF.

The V gene is TRBV5-1, the J gene TRBJ2-5, with D perhaps matching TRBD1 (5 bases). Germline V lookup: CDR1 SGHRS, CDR2 YFSETQ. There are 10 residues in the CDR3. This CDR3 is CASKGETQYF. In DNA form, the CDR3 reads TGCGCTTCCAAGGGGGAGACCCAGTACTTC.

V gene TRBV19 combines with J gene TRBJ2-7; TRBD2 agrees at 12 bases. The J segment lost 5 bases and the V segment lost 3 bases, leaving 5 bases of the junction unmatched. Germline V gene lookup returns CDR1 LNHDA and CDR2 SQIVND (reference sequence). The CDR3 extends over 15 amino acids. CDR3 sequence reads: CASSITSGRFHEQYF. The CDR3 DNA reads as TGTGCCAGTAGTATTACTAGCGGGAGGTTCCACGAGCAGTACTTC. The full variable domain, with the rest looked up from reference TRBV19 and TRBJ2-7, is DGGITQSPKYLFRKEGQNVTLSCEQNLNHDAMYWYRQDPGQGLRLIYYSQIVNDFQKGDIAEGYSVSREKKESFPLTVTSAQKNPTAFYLCASSITSGRFHEQYFGPGTRLTVT.

The chain joins TRBV15 to TRBJ1-2, with 10 bases lining up with TRBD1. CDR1 is LNHNV and CDR2 is YYDKDF in the germline V gene (reference sequence). The CDR3 contains 16 residues. The junction had 7 bases not matched to a gene; V was cut back by 2 bases and J by 4 bases. CDR3 nucleotide sequence: TGTGCCACCAGCAGAAGGGGACAGGGGCAGGGCTATGGCTACACCTTC. As protein: CATSRRGQGQGYGYTF.

The chain uses TRBV7-9 and TRBJ2-7; 8 nucleotides line up with TRBD1. Per germline, CDR1 SEHNR and CDR2 FQNEAQ (reference sequence). The CDR3 spans 17 residues. V trimming: 2 bases; J trimming: 1 base; junction bases outside the gene matches: 10. As DNA, the CDR3 is TGTGCCAGCAGCTTAAGTGGGGACAGGACCTTATCCTACGAGCAGTACTTC. Translation: CASSLSGDRTLSYEQYF.

This clone was observed once. The rearrangement uses TRBV24-1 and TRBJ2-3; D is ambiguous. V gave up 3 bases and J gave up 9 bases, with 15 bases separating them. In germline, CDR1 is KGHDR, CDR2 SFDVKD. The CDR3 length is 14 residues. CDR3 residues: CATSDAAERNTQYF. The CDR3 DNA sequence: TGTGCCACCAGTGATGCGGCCGAGAGGAACACGCAGTATTTT.

This chain links TRBV19 with TRBJ1-4; 10 positions match TRBD1. The ends lost 2 bases at V and 8 bases at J; junction bases unmatched: 8. This CDR3 spans 16 amino acids. Germline CDR1 is LNHDA and CDR2 is SQIVND (reference sequence). CDR3 DNA: TGTGCCAGTAGTATACCCCGGGACAGGGGTATGGAAAAACTGTTTTTT. Translated: CASSIPRDRGMEKLFF.

The chain uses TRBV5-6 and TRBJ2-7, with D unclear. Germline-derived CDR1 and CDR2 are SGHDT and YYEEEE. This CDR3 has 13 amino acids. Trimming stripped 2 bases from V and 6 bases from J, with 12 bases between. The CDR3 DNA is TGTGCCAGCAGCTTTAGGTCCGGAGCCGAGCAGTACTTC. It specifies CASSFRSGAEQYF.

The chain has TRBV10-3 and TRBJ1-6; perhaps TRBD1 as D (5 bases). V lost 1 base and J lost 10, with 11 bases in between. The germline CDR1 and CDR2 sequences are ENHRY and SYGVKD. This CDR3 region has 14 residues. The CDR3 loop is CAISEYQGRSPLHF. The CDR3 coding sequence is TGTGCCATCAGTGAGTACCAGGGCAGATCACCCCTCCACTTT.

This clone was counted only a few times. The chain couples TRBV6-5 to TRBJ2-7, with 7 positions matching TRBD1. The J segment lost 4 bases and the V segment lost 6 bases, leaving 9 bases of the junction unmatched. Germline V CDR1 and CDR2: MNHEY, SVGAGI. There are 14 residues in the CDR3. CDR3 DNA sequence: TGTGCCAGCAGCCGAACAGGGGAAGGTTACGAGCAGTACTTC. This sequence encodes CASSRTGEGYEQYF.

V and J are TRBV24-1 and TRBJ1-5; D call uncertain. V was shortened by 3 bases and J by 1 base, with 12 bases between the two germline ends. Germline CDR1 KGHDR, CDR2 SFDVKD. The CDR3 spans 16 residues. CDR3 in amino acids: CATSDRDTASNQPQHF. CDR3 DNA sequence: TGTGCCACCAGTGATCGCGACACGGCCAGCAATCAGCCCCAGCATTTT.

This clone was picked up one time. The V and J genes are TRBV5-1 and TRBJ2-5, with 7 bases aligning to TRBD2. Losses at the gene ends were 2 bases for V and 3 bases for J; bases not matched to a gene: 7. CDR3 length equals 15 residues. Germline CDR1 SGHRS, CDR2 YFSETQ. The DNA for the CDR3 is TGCGCCAGCAGCTTTTACGGGGGGATTAAAGAGACCCAGTACTTC. Encoded protein: CASSFYGGIKETQYF.

This clone was seen once. The chain uses TRBV5-1 and TRBJ2-3; 10 bases align to TRBD1. Germline trimming cut 3 bases from V and 4 bases from J; bases unmatched to any gene: 2. The germline CDR1 and CDR2 sequences are SGHRS and YFSETQ. The CDR3 has 14 residues. The CDR3: CASSSGQGPDTQYF. CDR3 nucleotide sequence: TGCGCCAGCAGCTCGGGACAGGGGCCAGATACGCAGTATTTT.

This clone was counted a single time. J is TRBJ1-1 and V is TRBV9; TRBD1 might be the D (6 bases). The germline V gene has CDR1 SGDLS and CDR2 YYNGEE. This CDR3 contains 13 residues. The germline V and J ends were trimmed by 10 bases and 0 bases, with 13 bases remaining between them. CDR3 sequence: CASRAGVNTEAFF. The CDR3 region has the DNA TGTGCCTCAAGGGCAGGGGTGAACACTGAAGCTTTCTTT.

J is TRBJ1-1 and V is TRBV5-1, with 7 bases lining up with TRBD1. Per germline, CDR1 SGHRS and CDR2 YFSETQ. The trim removed 3 bases at V and 7 bases at J, leaving 9 bases unmatched. The CDR3 is 14 amino acids. Here the CDR3 reads CASSSQTGQFEAFF. DNA for the CDR3: TGCGCCAGCAGCTCCCAGACGGGACAGTTTGAAGCTTTCTTT.

This clone occurred a few times. The DNA of the CDR3 is TGTGCCAGTACCCTACTAGCGGGAGTTCCCGGGGAGCTGTTTTTT. This translates into CASTLLAGVPGELFF. V is TRBV19 and J is TRBJ2-2; 11 bases agree with TRBD2. Germline values: CDR1 LNHDA, CDR2 SQIVND (reference sequence). Unmatched junction bases numbered 7, after V lost 7 bases and J lost 6 bases. The CDR3 covers 15 residues.

This rearrangement joins TRBV7-9 to TRBJ1-4, with 7 bases lining up with TRBD1. The CDR3 spans 15 residues. V dropped 7 bases and J dropped 7; count of bases not matched to a gene: 12. CDR1 is SEHNR, CDR2 FQNEAQ, per germline (reference sequence). This CDR3 is CASTEGQGVVEKLFF. In DNA form, the CDR3 reads TGTGCCAGCACCGAGGGGCAGGGGGTGGTTGAAAAACTGTTTTTT.